This T cell receptor (beta chain) is drawn from a study of T cells in Graves' hyperthyroidism and ophthalmopathy. This clonotype was detected ten times or more. TCR beta CDR3 regions were amplified from RNA transcripts. Carried out on the TCR CDR3, a first-round RT-PCR used the HTBI primer set. Each CDR3 protein gets one entry after TCRdb re-called the multiplex PCR reads with MiXCR. The sample lists roughly 700,000 distinct CDR3 sequences, about 14% occurring once. The length of the CDR3 is 11 residues. Between the trimmed V and J ends, which lost 9 bases and 10 bases, there was a span of 15 bases. Newly diagnosed hyperthyroidism patients aged 18 to 65 years had disease lasting under 2 months.

Sequenced input: blood. The receptor comes from a woman in her late teens or twenties with Graves' hyperthyroidism. The V gene is TRBV12-3 or TRBV12-4, the J gene TRBJ1-2, with D perhaps TRBD1 (5 bases). In DNA, the CDR3 is TGTGCCAGTTCGACTGACAGCTTCTACACCTTC. Amino acid sequence: CASSTDSFYTF.